These T cell receptor beta chains were read from a single sample in a study of OX40 agonist ivuxolimab in advanced cancers. Clones were read by immunoSEQ multiplex PCR, and TCRdb kept only the in-frame ones, dropping some. Among tens of thousands of clones, roughly nine tenths were seen once, and the ten largest hold roughly 6%. The sequenced sample was CD4+ or CD8+ T cells sorted from blood, obtained in a trial of the OX40 agonist ivuxolimab. All receptors derive from an adult with an advanced solid tumor such as melanoma, head and neck, liver or kidney cancer. CDR3s include the opening cysteine and the closing phenylalanine or tryptophan. A D gene is named only where the DNA matches it firmly. Where a row states a size, it is once, few, many or the class of an expanded clone; other rows omit it.

TRBJ2-5 | once | - | TRBV12-5 | CASGSQGTTQYF | TGTGCTAGTGGTTCCCAGGGGACGACCCAGTACTTC
TRBJ2-3 | - | - | TRBV21-1 | CASSSWQGENMDTQYF | TGTGCCAGCAGCAGTTGGCAGGGTGAGAACATGGATACGCAGTATTTT
TRBJ1-3 | - | - | TRBV27 | CASSPGVSGNTIYF | TGTGCCAGCAGTCCAGGAGTTTCTGGAAACACCATATATTTT
TRBJ1-6 | - | - | TRBV10-3 | CAISESTEARHSPLHF | TGTGCCATCAGTGAGTCGACAGAAGCTAGACATTCACCCCTCCACTTT
TRBJ1-5 | - | - | TRBV7-8 | CASSRNSAGQPQHF | TGTGCCAGCAGCAGAAACAGCGCCGGTCAGCCCCAGCATTTT
TRBJ1-1 | - | - | TRBV27 | CASSRLSMNTEAFF | TGTGCCAGCAGTCGATTAAGTATGAACACTGAAGCTTTCTTT
TRBJ2-3 | - | TRBD2 | TRBV5-6 | CASSLPSSGSADTQYF | TGTGCCAGCAGCTTACCGTCTAGCGGGAGTGCAGATACGCAGTATTTT
TRBJ1-2 | large | - | TRBV6-5 | CASKVGGGRSYTF | TGTGCCAGCAAAGTCGGCGGGGGTAGAAGCTACACCTTC
TRBJ2-3 | once | - | TRBV27 | CASSLGLLSGPDTQYF | TGTGCCAGCAGTTTAGGTCTTCTCAGTGGGCCAGATACGCAGTATTTT
TRBJ1-1 | - | - | TRBV5-4 | CASSFHDTEAFF | TGTGCCAGCAGCTTCCACGACACTGAAGCTTTCTTT
TRBJ2-7 | - | - | TRBV11-2 | CASSLEPGISYEQYF | TGTGCCAGCAGCTTAGAACCAGGGATCTCCTACGAGCAGTACTTC
TRBJ2-1 | - | TRBD2 | TRBV6-5 | CASSYSLAGRMDEQFF | TGTGCCAGCAGTTACTCCCTAGCGGGAAGGATGGATGAGCAGTTCTTC
TRBJ2-7 | - | - | TRBV27 | CASRGSSYEQYF | TGTGCCAGCAGGGGGAGCTCCTACGAGCAGTACTTC
TRBJ2-5 | - | TRBD1 | TRBV7-9 | CASSSSSTGWIGETQYF | TGTGCCAGCAGCTCGTCCTCGACAGGGTGGATCGGAGAGACCCAGTACTTC